This T cell receptor (beta chain) was profiled in a study of blood T cell repertoires in COVID-19. As for the study in general: T cells, B-cell-depleted T cells, or PBMCs supplied cDNA or gDNA.

Per the original methods: Scientists estimated how many nucleated cells there were by amplifying reference gene primers. Libraries were prepared by immunoSEQ multiplex PCR; TCRdb keeps only in-frame clonotypes and omits some of them. D and trimming were read from the DNA, whereas the V and J calls and clone size are those reported in that table. The sample lists a few hundred thousand clones; nearly 90% were seen once. The CDR3 has 11 residues. V lost 6 bases, J lost 8 bases, and 10 bases lay in between. CDR1 SQVTM and CDR2 ANQGSEA come from the germline V gene. This receptor was taken from a man aged 18 to 30 with active or convalescent COVID-19. V and J are TRBV29-1 and TRBJ1-4; D is undetermined. Sequenced input: peripheral blood. CDR3 protein: CSVLSGEKLFF. Written as DNA, the CDR3 is TGCAGCGTCCTATCGGGGGAAAAACTGTTTTTT. The full variable domain, completed using reference TRBV29-1 and TRBJ1-4, is SAVISQKPSRDICQRGTSLTIQCQVDSQVTMMFWYRQQPGQSLTLIATANQGSEATYESGFVIDKFPISRPNLTFSTLTVSNMSPEDSSIYLCSVLSGEKLFFGSGTQLSVL.